This T cell receptor (beta chain) was recorded in a study of cytomegalovirus exposure and HLA in healthy donors. Background on the study: In an earlier analysis, 90 million to 130 million unique TCR beta sequences were found from about 179 million T cells. There were about 86 million unique TCRs (from HLA-typed donors) in an early data release.

The length of the CDR3 is 16 residues. Between the trimmed V and J ends, which lost 8 bases and 0 bases, there was a span of 18 bases. The V gene's germline CDR1 is SGDLS and CDR2 YYNGEE. Study outcomes and limitations: A link between a missense DCLRE1C variant and TCR beta V- and J-gene trimming emerged from a later analysis.

Sampled while nominally healthy, donors likely had unrecorded immune exposures. This clone was detected a few times. Its specificity is unknown. In the PCR, 60 Vbeta and 13 Jbeta primers were used. The assay was immunoSEQ multiplex PCR, and TCRdb's table has in-frame clones only and misses some. The sample carries under 35,000 clones, roughly 69% recorded once. Input material: PBMCs. The chain joins TRBV9 to TRBJ2-1; D is unclear. The clonotype originates from a man over 45 in good health and CMV-seropositive. CDR3 coding DNA: TGTGCCAGTAACCTAGGTCCGAAAAGCTCCTACAATGAGCAGTTCTTC. Its protein is CASNLGPKSSYNEQFF. The full variable domain, rest sourced from reference TRBV9 and TRBJ2-1, is DSGVTQTPKHLITATGQRVTLRCSPRSGDLSVYWYQQSLDQGLQFLIQYYNGEERAKGNILERFSAQQFPDLHSELNLSSLELGDSALYFCASNLGPKSSYNEQFFGPGTRLTVL.